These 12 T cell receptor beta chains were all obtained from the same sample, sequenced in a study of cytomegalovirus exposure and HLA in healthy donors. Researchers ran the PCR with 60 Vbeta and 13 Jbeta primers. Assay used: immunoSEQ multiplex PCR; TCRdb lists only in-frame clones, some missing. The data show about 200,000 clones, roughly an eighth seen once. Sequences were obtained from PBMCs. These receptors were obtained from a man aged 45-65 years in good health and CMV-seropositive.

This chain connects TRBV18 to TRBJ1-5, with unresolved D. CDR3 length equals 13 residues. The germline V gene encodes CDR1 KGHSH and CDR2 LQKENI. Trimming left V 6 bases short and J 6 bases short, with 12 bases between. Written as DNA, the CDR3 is TGTGCCAGCTCCCTGCCGGGGAGTCAGCCCCAGCATTTT. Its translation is CASSLPGSQPQHF.

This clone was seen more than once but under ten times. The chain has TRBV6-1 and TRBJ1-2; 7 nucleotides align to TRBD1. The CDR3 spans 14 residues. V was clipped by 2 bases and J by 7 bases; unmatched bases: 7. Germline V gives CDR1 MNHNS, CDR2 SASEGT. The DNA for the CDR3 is TGTGCCAGCAGTGAAAGGGAGACAGGGACTGGCTACACCTTC. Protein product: CASSERETGTGYTF.

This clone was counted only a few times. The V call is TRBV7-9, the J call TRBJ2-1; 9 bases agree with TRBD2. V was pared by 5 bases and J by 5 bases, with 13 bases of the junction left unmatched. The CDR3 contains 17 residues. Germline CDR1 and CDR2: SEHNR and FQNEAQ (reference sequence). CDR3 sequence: CASSPSFSGGGDNEQFF. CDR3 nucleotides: TGTGCCAGCAGCCCAAGTTTTAGCGGGGGTGGAGACAATGAGCAGTTCTTC.

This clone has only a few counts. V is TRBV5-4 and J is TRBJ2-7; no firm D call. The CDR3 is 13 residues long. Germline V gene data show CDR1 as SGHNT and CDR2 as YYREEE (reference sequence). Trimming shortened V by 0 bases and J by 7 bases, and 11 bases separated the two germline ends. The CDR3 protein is CASSLDRVREQYV. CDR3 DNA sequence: TGTGCCAGCAGCTTGGATAGGGTGCGGGAGCAGTACGTC.

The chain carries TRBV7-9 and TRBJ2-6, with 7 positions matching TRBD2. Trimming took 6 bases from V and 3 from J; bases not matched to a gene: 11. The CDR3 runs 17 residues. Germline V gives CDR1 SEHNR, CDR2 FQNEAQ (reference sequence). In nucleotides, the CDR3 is TGTGCCAGCAGAAACTCGGGGGGAGGGGATGGGGCCAACGTCCTGACTTTC. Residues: CASRNSGGGDGANVLTF.

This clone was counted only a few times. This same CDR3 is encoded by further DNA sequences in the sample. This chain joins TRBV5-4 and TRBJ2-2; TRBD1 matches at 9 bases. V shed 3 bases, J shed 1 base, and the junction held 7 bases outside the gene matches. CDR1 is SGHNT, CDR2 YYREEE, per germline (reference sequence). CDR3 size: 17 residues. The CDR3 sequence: CASSSGTGPQNTGELFF. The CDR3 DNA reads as TGTGCCAGCAGCTCCGGGACAGGGCCTCAGAACACCGGGGAGCTGTTTTTT.

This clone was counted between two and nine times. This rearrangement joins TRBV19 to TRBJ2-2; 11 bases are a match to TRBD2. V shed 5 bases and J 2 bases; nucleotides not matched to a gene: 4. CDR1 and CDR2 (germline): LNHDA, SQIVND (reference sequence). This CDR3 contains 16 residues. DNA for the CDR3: TGTGCCAGTAGTCCGGGACTAGCGGCTAACACCGGGGAGCTGTTTTTT. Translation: CASSPGLAANTGELFF.

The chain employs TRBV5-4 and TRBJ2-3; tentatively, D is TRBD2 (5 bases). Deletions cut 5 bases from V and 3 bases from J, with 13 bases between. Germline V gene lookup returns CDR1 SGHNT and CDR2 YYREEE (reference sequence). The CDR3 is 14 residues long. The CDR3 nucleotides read TGTGCCAGCAGTAGGGCAGAGGGAACAGATACGCAGTATTTT. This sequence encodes CASSRAEGTDTQYF.

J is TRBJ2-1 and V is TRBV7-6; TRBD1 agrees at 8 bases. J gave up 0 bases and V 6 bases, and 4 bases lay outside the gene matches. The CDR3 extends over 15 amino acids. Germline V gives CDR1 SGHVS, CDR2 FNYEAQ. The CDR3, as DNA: TGTGCCAGCAGTCCAGGACAGGGCTCCTACAATGAGCAGTTCTTC. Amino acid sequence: CASSPGQGSYNEQFF.

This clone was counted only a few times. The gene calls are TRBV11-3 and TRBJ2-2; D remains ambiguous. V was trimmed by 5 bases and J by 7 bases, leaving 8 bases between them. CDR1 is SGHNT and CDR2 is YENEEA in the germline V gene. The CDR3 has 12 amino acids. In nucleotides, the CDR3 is TGTGCCAGCAGCCCTCTAGGCGGGGAGCTGTTTTTT. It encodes CASSPLGGELFF.

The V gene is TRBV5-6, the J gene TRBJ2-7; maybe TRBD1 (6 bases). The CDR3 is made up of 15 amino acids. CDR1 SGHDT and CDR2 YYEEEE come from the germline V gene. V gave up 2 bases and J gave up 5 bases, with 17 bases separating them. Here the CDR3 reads CASSLVPTGIDEQYF. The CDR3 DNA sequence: TGTGCCAGCAGCTTAGTTCCGACAGGTATCGACGAGCAGTACTTC.

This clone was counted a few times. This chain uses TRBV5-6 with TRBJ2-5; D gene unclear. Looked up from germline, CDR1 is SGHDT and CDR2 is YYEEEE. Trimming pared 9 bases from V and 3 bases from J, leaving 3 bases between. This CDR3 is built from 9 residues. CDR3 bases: TGTGCCACCGAAGAGACCCAGTACTTC. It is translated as CATEETQYF.